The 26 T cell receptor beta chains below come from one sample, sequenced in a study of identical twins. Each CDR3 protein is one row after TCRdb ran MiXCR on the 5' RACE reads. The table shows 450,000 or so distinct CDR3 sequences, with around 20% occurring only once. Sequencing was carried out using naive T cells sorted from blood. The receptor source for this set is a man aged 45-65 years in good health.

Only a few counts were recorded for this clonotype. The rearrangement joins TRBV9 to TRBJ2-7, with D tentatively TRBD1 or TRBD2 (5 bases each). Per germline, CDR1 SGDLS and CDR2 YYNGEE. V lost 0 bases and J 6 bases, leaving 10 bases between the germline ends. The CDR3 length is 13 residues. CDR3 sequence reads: CASSVDEGSEQYF. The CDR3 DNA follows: TGTGCCAGCAGCGTAGATGAGGGGAGCGAGCAGTACTTC.

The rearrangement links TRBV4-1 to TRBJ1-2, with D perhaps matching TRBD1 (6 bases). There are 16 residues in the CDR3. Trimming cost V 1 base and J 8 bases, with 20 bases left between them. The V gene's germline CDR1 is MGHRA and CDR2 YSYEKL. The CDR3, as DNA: TGCGCCAGCAGCCAAGCGCGGGACAAGATATTTGCGGGCTACACCTTC. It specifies CASSQARDKIFAGYTF.

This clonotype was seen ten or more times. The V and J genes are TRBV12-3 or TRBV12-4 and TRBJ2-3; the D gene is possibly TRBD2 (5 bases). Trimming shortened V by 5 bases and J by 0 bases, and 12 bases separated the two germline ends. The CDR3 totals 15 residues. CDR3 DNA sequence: TGTGCCAGCAGTCCGGGGAGAACGAGCACAGATACGCAGTATTTT. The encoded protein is CASSPGRTSTDTQYF.

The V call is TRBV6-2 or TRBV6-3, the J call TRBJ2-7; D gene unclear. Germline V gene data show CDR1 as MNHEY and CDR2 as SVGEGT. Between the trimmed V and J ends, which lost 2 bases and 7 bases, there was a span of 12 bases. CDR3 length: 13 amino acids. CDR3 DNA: TGTGCCAGCAGTTACGGAACCCCTTGGGAGCAGTACTTC. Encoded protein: CASSYGTPWEQYF.

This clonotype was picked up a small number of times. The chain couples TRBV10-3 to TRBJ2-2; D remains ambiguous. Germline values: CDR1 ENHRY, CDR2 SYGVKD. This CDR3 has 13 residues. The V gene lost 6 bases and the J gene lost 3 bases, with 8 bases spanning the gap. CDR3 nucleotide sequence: TGTGCCATCAGGGGCGTAGACACCGGGGAGCTGTTTTTT. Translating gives CAIRGVDTGELFF.

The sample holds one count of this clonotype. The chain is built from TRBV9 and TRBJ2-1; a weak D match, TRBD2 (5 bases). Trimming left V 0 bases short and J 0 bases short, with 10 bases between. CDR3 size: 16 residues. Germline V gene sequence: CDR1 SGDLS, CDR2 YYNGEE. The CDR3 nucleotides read TGTGCCAGCAGCGTAGGGAGGAGGAGCTCCTACAATGAGCAGTTCTTC. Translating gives CASSVGRRSSYNEQFF. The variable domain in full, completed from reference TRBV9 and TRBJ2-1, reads DSGVTQTPKHLITATGQRVTLRCSPRSGDLSVYWYQQSLDQGLQFLIQYYNGEERAKGNILERFSAQQFPDLHSELNLSSLELGDSALYFCASSVGRRSSYNEQFFGPGTRLTVL.

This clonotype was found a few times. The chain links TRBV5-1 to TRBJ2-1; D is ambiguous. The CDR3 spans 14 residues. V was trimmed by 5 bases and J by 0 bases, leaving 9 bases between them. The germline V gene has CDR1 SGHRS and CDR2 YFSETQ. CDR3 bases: TGCGCCAGCAGGGAAGAATCCTCCTACAATGAGCAGTTCTTC. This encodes CASREESSYNEQFF.

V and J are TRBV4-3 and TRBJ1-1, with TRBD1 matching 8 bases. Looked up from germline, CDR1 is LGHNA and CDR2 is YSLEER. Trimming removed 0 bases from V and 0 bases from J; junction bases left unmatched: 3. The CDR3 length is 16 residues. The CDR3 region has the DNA TGCGCCAGCAGCCAAGATGGGACAGGCGTGAACACTGAAGCTTTCTTT. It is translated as CASSQDGTGVNTEAFF.

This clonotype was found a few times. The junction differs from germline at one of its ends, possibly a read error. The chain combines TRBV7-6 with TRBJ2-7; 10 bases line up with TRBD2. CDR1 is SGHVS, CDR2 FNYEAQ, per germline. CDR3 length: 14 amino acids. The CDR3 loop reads CASSLAGAPYEQYF. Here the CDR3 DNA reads TGTGCCAGCAGCCTAGCGGGAGCCCCCTATGAGCAGTACTTC.

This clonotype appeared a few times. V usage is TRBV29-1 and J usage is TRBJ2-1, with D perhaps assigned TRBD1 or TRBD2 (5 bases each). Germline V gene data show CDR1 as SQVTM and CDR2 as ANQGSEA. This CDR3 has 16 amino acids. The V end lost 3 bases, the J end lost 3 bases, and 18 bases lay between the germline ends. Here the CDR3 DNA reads TGCAGCGTTGAGAGGGGTGGGGGAAACTACTACAATGAGCAGTTCTTC. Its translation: CSVERGGGNYYNEQFF.

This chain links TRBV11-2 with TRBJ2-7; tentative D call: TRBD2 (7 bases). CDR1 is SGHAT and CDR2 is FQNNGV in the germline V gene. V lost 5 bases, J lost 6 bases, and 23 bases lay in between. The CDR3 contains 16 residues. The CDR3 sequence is CASSAAALGGGPEQYF. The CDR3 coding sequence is TGTGCCAGCAGCGCCGCGGCCCTGGGGGGGGGGCCCGAGCAGTACTTC.

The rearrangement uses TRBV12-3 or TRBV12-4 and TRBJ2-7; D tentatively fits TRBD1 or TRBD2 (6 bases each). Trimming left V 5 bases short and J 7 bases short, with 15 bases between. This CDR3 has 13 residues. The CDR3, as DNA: TGTGCCAGCAGTCCCCCGGGGGCGAGGGAGCAGTACTTC. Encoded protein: CASSPPGAREQYF.

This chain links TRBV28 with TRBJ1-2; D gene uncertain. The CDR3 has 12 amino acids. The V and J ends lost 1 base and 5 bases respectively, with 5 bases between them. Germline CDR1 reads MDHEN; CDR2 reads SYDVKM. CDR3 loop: CASSLLEYGYTF. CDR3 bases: TGTGCCAGCAGTTTATTAGAGTATGGCTACACCTTC.

The CDR3 loop is CASSVSGQGYLEQYF. DNA of the CDR3: TGTGCCAGCAGCGTATCGGGACAGGGCTATCTCGAGCAGTACTTC. This chain links TRBV9 with TRBJ2-7; the match to TRBD1 covers 9 bases. Losses at the gene ends were 1 base for V and 6 bases for J; bases not matched to a gene: 8. In germline, CDR1 is SGDLS, CDR2 YYNGEE. CDR3 length: 15 residues.

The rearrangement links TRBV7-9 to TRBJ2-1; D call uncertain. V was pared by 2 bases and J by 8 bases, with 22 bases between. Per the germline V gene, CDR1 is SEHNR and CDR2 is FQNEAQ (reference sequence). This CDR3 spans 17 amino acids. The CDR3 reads CASSLSRPNYVEDEQFF. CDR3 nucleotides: TGTGCCAGCAGCTTAAGCAGGCCGAACTATGTAGAGGATGAGCAGTTCTTC.

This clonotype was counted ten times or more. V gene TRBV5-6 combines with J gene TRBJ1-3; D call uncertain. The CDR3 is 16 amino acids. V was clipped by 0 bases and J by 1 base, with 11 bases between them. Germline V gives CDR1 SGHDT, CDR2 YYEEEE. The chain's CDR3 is CASSLGLDFSGNTIYF. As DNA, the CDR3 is TGTGCCAGCAGCTTGGGACTAGACTTTTCTGGAAACACCATATATTTT.

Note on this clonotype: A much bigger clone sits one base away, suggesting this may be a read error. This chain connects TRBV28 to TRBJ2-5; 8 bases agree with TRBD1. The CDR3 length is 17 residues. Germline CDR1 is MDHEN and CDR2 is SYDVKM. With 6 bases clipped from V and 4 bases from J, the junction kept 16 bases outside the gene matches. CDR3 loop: CASRHPRGLAGAETQYF. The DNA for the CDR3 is TGTGCCAGCAGACATCCCAGGGGGCTAGCTGGAGCAGAGACCCAGTACTTC.

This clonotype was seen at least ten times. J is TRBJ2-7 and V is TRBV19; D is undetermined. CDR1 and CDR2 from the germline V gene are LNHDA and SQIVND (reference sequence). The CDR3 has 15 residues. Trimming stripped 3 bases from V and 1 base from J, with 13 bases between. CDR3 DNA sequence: TGTGCCAGTAGTATCGGCCAGGAGCCTTCCTACGAGCAGTACTTC. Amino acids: CASSIGQEPSYEQYF.

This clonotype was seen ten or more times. The CDR3 sequence: CASSPSWTGGNGYTF. In nucleotides, the CDR3 is TGTGCCAGCAGCCCTTCCTGGACAGGGGGAAATGGCTACACCTTC. The gene calls are TRBV28 and TRBJ1-2; 10 nucleotides agree with TRBD1. Per germline, CDR1 MDHEN and CDR2 SYDVKM. The CDR3 is made up of 15 amino acids. Trimming removed 6 bases from V and 6 bases from J; junction bases left unmatched: 10.

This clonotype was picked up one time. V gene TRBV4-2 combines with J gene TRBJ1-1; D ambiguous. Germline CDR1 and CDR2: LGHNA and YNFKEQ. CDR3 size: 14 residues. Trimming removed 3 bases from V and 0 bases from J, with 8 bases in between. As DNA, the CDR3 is TGTGCCAGCAGCCACGGAACCATGAACACTGAAGCTTTCTTT. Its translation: CASSHGTMNTEAFF.

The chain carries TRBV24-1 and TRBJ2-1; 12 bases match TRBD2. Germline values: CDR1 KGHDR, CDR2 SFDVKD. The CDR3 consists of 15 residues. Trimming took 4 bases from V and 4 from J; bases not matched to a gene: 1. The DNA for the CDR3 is TGTGCCACCAGTGAAGGACTAGCGGGATACAATGAGCAGTTCTTC. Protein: CATSEGLAGYNEQFF.

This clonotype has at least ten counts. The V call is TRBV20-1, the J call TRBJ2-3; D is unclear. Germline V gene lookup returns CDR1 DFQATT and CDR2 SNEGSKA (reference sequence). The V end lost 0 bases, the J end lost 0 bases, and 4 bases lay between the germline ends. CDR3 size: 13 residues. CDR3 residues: CSARDRSTDTQYF. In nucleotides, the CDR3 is TGCAGTGCTAGAGACAGGAGCACAGATACGCAGTATTTT.

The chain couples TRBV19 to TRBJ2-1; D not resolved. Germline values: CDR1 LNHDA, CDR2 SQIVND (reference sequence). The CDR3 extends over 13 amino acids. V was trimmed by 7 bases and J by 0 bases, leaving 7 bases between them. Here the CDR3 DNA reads TGTGCCAGTAAGGAGAGCTCCTACAATGAGCAGTTCTTC. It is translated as CASKESSYNEQFF.

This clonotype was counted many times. CDR3 amino acids: CASSLVGTSGRSTYEQYF. In DNA form, the CDR3 reads TGTGCCAGCAGCTTAGTGGGGACTAGCGGGAGATCGACCTACGAGCAGTACTTC. V is TRBV11-2 and J is TRBJ2-7, with 14 bases identical to TRBD2. The CDR3 consists of 18 residues. The V gene end was trimmed by 1 base and the J gene end by 2 bases; junction bases not matched to a gene: 7. CDR1 and CDR2 (germline): SGHAT, FQNNGV.

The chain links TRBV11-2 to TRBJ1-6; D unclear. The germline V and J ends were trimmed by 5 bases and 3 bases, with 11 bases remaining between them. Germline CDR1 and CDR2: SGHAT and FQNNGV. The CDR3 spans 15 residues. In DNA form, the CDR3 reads TGTGCCAGCAGCCCCGGGCAAAGCTATAATTCACCCCTCCACTTT. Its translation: CASSPGQSYNSPLHF. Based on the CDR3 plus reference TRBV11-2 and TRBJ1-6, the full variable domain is EAGVAQSPRYKIIEKRQSVAFWCNPISGHATLYWYQQILGQGPKLLIQFQNNGVVDDSQLPKDRFSAERLKGVDSTLKIQPAKLEDSAVYLCASSPGQSYNSPLHFGNGTRLTVT.

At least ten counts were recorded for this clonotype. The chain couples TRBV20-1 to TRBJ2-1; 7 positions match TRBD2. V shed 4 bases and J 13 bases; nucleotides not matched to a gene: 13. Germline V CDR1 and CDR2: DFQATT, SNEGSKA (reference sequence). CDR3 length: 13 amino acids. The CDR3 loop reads CSATPGEGRGQFF. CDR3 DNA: TGCAGTGCTACCCCCGGGGAGGGAAGGGGACAGTTCTTC.